The clone carrying this T cell receptor (beta chain) was counted once. What it recognizes is unknown. The data originate from a study of vaccination effects on CD4 cells after COVID-19. Culture proceeded for under twelve days, and CD4+ T cells were then isolated. BNT162b2 vaccine or mRNA-1273 vaccine was given to participants in two doses. Measured with immunoSEQ multiplex PCR; TCRdb has only the in-frame clones, and not every one. The sample has tens of thousands of clones; roughly 73% are singletons. The CDR3 consists of 13 residues. The V gene's germline CDR1 is MRHNA and CDR2 SNTAGT. V gave up 8 bases and J gave up 6 bases, with 16 bases separating them.

The chain joins TRBV6-4 to TRBJ1-2, with D perhaps matching TRBD1 (6 bases). This sequence was found in a human donor who received a COVID-19 vaccine. The sequences come from CD4+ T cells from PBMCs cultured without peptide, collected after COVID-19 vaccination. The DNA for the CDR3 is TGTGCCAGCCCCACGCGGGGGCGCGATGGCTACACCTTC. Encoded protein: CASPTRGRDGYTF.